A single T cell receptor (beta chain) is shown here with its context. These data originate in a study of blood T cell repertoires in COVID-19. Study summary: Both acute and convalescent COVID-19 samples were obtained from the United States, Italy and Spain. From T cells, B-cell-depleted T cells, or PBMCs came the material, which was cDNA or gDNA.

CDR3 length equals 15 residues. The V end lost 3 bases, the J end lost 2 bases, and 10 bases lay between the germline ends. Germline CDR1 reads LNHDA; CDR2 reads SQIVND (reference sequence). TCRdb keeps only in-frame clones here, not all; method: immunoSEQ multiplex PCR. The table lists approximately 150,000 clones, about 88% of them singletons. What was sequenced was peripheral blood. This TCR derives from a human donor with acute or convalescent COVID-19. The donor label of this sample is uncertain. The J gene is TRBJ2-2, the V gene TRBV19; D gene uncertain. In DNA form, the CDR3 reads TGTGCCAGTAGTATTGGTCAGATCAACACCGGGGAGCTGTTTTTT. The encoded protein is CASSIGQINTGELFF.